Shown below are 8 T cell receptor beta chains from a single sample sequenced in a study of T cell repertoires in cytomegalovirus infection. MiXCR was run by TCRdb on the reads, yielding one entry per CDR3 protein. The table shows roughly 600,000 distinct CDR3 sequences, with 24% occurring only once. The sequencing sample was made of CD8+ T cells from PBMCs. Receptors were obtained from a human donor in good health (CMV status not recorded). Some clones in this sample may be carry-over from other donors' samples.

This rearrangement joins TRBV6-2 or TRBV6-3 to TRBJ2-7; D unclear. Germline lookup yields CDR1 MNHEY and CDR2 SVGEGT. The CDR3 consists of 13 residues. Trimming stripped 5 bases from V and 2 bases from J, with 10 bases between. The CDR3 protein is CASSPDIPYEQYV. CDR3 nucleotide sequence: TGTGCCAGCAGTCCTGACATCCCCTACGAGCAGTACGTC.

This clonotype was counted between two and nine times. The chain joins TRBV20-1 to TRBJ2-7; 8 bases map to TRBD2. CDR3 size: 15 residues. In germline, CDR1 is DFQATT, CDR2 SNEGSKA (reference sequence). J lost 0 bases, V lost 6 bases, and 10 bases had no gene match. DNA for the CDR3: TGCAGTGCGCTTTCCCTCGGGACTAGCTCCTACGAGCAGTACGTC. It specifies CSALSLGTSSYEQYV.

This sequence joins TRBV4-1 and TRBJ2-1; a weak D match, TRBD2 (5 bases). CDR3 size: 13 residues. Trimming shortened V by 2 bases and J by 8 bases, and 10 bases separated the two germline ends. Germline CDR1 and CDR2: MGHRA and YSYEKL. The CDR3 bases are TGCGCCAGCAGCCAACCTGGAGGCGATGAGCAGTTCTTC. Protein product: CASSQPGGDEQFF.

This clonotype has a handful of counts. The chain has TRBV20-1 and TRBJ2-3; 9 nucleotides line up with TRBD2. V lost 3 bases, J lost 6 bases, and 19 bases stayed unmatched. This CDR3 region has 18 residues. CDR1 is DFQATT, CDR2 SNEGSKA, per germline (reference sequence). CDR3 sequence reads: CSASSGASGAPLLDTQYF. The CDR3, as DNA: TGCAGTGCTAGTTCCGGGGCTAGCGGGGCTCCCTTGTTGGATACGCAGTATTTT.

In this sample, this clonotype turned up once. A read error may be the cause here, since a much bigger clone is one base away. The conserved phenylalanine or tryptophan is not found at the CDR3 terminus, so this likely reflects a read error. The rearrangement joins TRBV7-6 to TRBJ2-1, with a weak D call TRBD1 (5 bases). The CDR3 extends over 14 amino acids. V was trimmed by 1 base and J by 7 bases, leaving 11 bases between them. Germline V gives CDR1 SGHVS, CDR2 FNYEAQ. The CDR3 nucleotides are TGTGCCAGCAGCTTAGAGGGCAGGGTTAATGAGCAGTTCTGC. Translating it yields CASSLEGRVNEQFC.

This rearrangement joins TRBV20-1 to TRBJ1-2; weak D call: TRBD1 (5 bases). The CDR3 has 15 residues. Germline V CDR1 and CDR2: DFQATT, SNEGSKA (reference sequence). V was pared by 5 bases and J by 2 bases, with 18 bases between. As DNA, the CDR3 is TGCAGTGCTCCCTGGGCAGGGAAGGGAAACTATGGCTACACCTTC. It encodes CSAPWAGKGNYGYTF.

This clonotype was seen a handful of times. V and J are TRBV6-6 and TRBJ2-3; D tentatively fits TRBD1 or TRBD2 (5 bases each). This CDR3 is built from 17 residues. Germline CDR1 is MNHNY and CDR2 is SVGAGI (reference sequence). V shed 6 bases and J shed 0 bases, with 19 bases lying between them. The CDR3 region has the DNA TGTGCCAGCAGCAGGGACCGAGACAAGCCTAGCACAGATACGCAGTATTTT. Protein product: CASSRDRDKPSTDTQYF.

This clonotype came up many times. At one of its ends the junction is not consistent with the germline gene, which may arise from a read error. This rearrangement joins TRBV12-3 or TRBV12-4 to TRBJ1-3, with D unclear. The CDR3 loop spans 11 amino acids. The CDR3 sequence: CASSIAVKADF. For the CDR3, the DNA is TGTGCCAGCAGTATCGCCGTCAAGGCGGATTTT.